Below, one T cell receptor (beta chain) is given with its context. The sample comes from a study of OX40 agonist ivuxolimab in advanced cancers. Clones were read by immunoSEQ multiplex PCR, and TCRdb kept only the in-frame ones, dropping some. Seen here are some 80,000 clones, roughly 89% observed once, and the top ten hold around 0.7%. The CDR3 length is 15 residues. Germline CDR1 reads SGHRS; CDR2 reads YFSETQ. V lost 0 bases, J lost 4 bases, and 11 bases lay in between. V and J are TRBV5-1 and TRBJ1-5, with D possibly matching TRBD1 (5 bases). The TCR was taken from an adult with an advanced solid tumor such as melanoma, head and neck, liver or kidney cancer. The starting material was CD4+ or CD8+ T cells sorted from blood, obtained in a trial of the OX40 agonist ivuxolimab. The CDR3 sequence: CASSLGLEGNQPQHF. The CDR3 coding sequence is TGCGCCAGCAGCTTGGGCTTAGAGGGGAATCAGCCCCAGCATTTT. The whole variable domain, filled in from reference TRBV5-1 and TRBJ1-5, reads KAGVTQTPRYLIKTRGQQVTLSCSPISGHRSVSWYQQTPGQGLQFLFEYFSETQRNKGNFPGRFSGRQFSNSRSEMNVSTLELGDSALYLCASSLGLEGNQPQHFGDGTRLSIL.